This entry lists 20 T cell receptor beta chains sequenced from one sample in a study of T cell repertoires and HLA-DP antigens. TCRdb's copy holds only in-frame clones and misses some; the assay was immunoSEQ multiplex PCR. The table lists about 89,000 clones, 86% of them singletons, with about 1.5% in the top ten. Their antigen targets remain unknown. Sequenced: CD4+ T cells from PBMCs. The receptor set was obtained from a man aged 50 to 59 in good health and CMV-seronegative.

This chain uses TRBV11-2 with TRBJ2-5; no clear D gene. The CDR3 is 15 amino acids. With 1 base removed from V and 3 bases from J, the gap between germline ends came to 12 bases. Germline V CDR1 and CDR2: SGHAT, FQNNGV. This CDR3 is CASSLAGFGEETQYF. CDR3 DNA: TGTGCCAGCAGCTTAGCTGGGTTCGGCGAAGAGACCCAGTACTTC.

This clone was detected only once. The rearrangement joins TRBV4-3 to TRBJ2-6; D is possibly TRBD1 or TRBD2 (5 bases each). V was shortened by 0 bases and J by 1 base, with 7 bases between the two germline ends. Germline CDR1 LGHNA, CDR2 YSLEER. The CDR3 is made up of 16 amino acids. CDR3 loop: CASSQEEGSGANVLTF. The CDR3, as DNA: TGCGCCAGCAGCCAAGAAGAGGGGTCTGGGGCCAACGTCCTGACTTTC.

V is TRBV10-3 and J is TRBJ2-3; 10 bases line up with TRBD2. The CDR3 has 15 residues. After removal of 10 bases from V and 3 bases from J, the junction contained 10 bases not matched to a gene. Germline CDR1 and CDR2: ENHRY and SYGVKD. CDR3: CATSSSSGRTDTQYF. CDR3 coding DNA: TGTGCCACCTCTAGTTCTAGCGGGAGAACAGATACGCAGTATTTT.

This sequence joins TRBV5-1 and TRBJ2-7, with 10 bases that match TRBD2. This CDR3 contains 14 residues. The ends lost 2 bases at V and 3 bases at J; junction bases unmatched: 2. Germline values: CDR1 SGHRS, CDR2 YFSETQ. The DNA for the CDR3 is TGCGCCAGCAGCTTTCTAGCGGGGGACTACGAGCAGTACTTC. Translating gives CASSFLAGDYEQYF.

The chain combines TRBV6-1 with TRBJ2-5; 10 nucleotides agree with TRBD2. With 2 bases clipped from V and 5 bases from J, the junction kept 5 bases outside the gene matches. The CDR3 sequence is 15 residues long. Germline assignment: CDR1 MNHNS and CDR2 SASEGT. CDR3 DNA sequence: TGTGCCAGCAGTGAACTAGCGGGGGTTGACGAGACCCAGTACTTC. Its translation: CASSELAGVDETQYF.

The gene calls are TRBV18 and TRBJ1-2, with 9 bases fitting TRBD1. Germline V gives CDR1 KGHSH, CDR2 LQKENI. V lost 1 base to trimming and J lost 6 bases; unmatched junction nucleotides: 6. The CDR3 is 15 residues long. The CDR3 sequence is CASSPLGQGIDGYTF. The CDR3 nucleotides are TGTGCCAGCTCACCACTGGGACAGGGAATAGATGGCTACACCTTC.

This chain uses TRBV5-4 with TRBJ2-5, with 11 bases lining up with TRBD1. The CDR3 has 14 residues. V shed 5 bases and J 2 bases; nucleotides not matched to a gene: 2. Germline assignment: CDR1 SGHNT and CDR2 YYREEE (reference sequence). CDR3 sequence (DNA): TGTGCCAGCAGGGACAGGGGGCTTCAAGAGACCCAGTACTTC. Amino acid sequence: CASRDRGLQETQYF.

The genes are TRBV18 and TRBJ1-1, with D possibly matching TRBD1 (6 bases). CDR1 is KGHSH and CDR2 is LQKENI in the germline V gene. The CDR3 totals 14 residues. Between the trimmed V and J ends, which lost 4 bases and 4 bases, there was a span of 13 bases. The CDR3 region is CASSRQGGSTEAFF. The CDR3 region has the DNA TGTGCCAGCTCACGACAAGGGGGGAGCACTGAAGCTTTCTTT.

The chain is built from TRBV29-1 and TRBJ2-5; the D is unclear. The CDR3 is made up of 14 amino acids. The V end was cut by 5 bases, the J end by 1 base, with 14 bases between. Per germline, CDR1 SQVTM and CDR2 ANQGSEA. CDR3 sequence: CSVSLTVTQETQYF. CDR3 DNA: TGCAGCGTTTCCCTGACGGTGACCCAAGAGACCCAGTACTTC.

This clone was counted only a few times. The chain links TRBV5-5 to TRBJ1-1, with 9 positions matching TRBD1. This CDR3 has 15 residues. J was trimmed by 6 bases and V by 3 bases; bases with no gene match: 9. Germline lookup yields CDR1 SGHKS and CDR2 YYEKEE (reference sequence). CDR3 in amino acids: CASSSHQGQGAEAFF. For the CDR3, the DNA is TGTGCCAGCAGCTCGCATCAGGGACAGGGCGCTGAAGCTTTCTTT.

Remarks on this clone: The sample holds other DNA sequences that translate to the same CDR3. This chain joins TRBV6-4 and TRBJ2-1, with TRBD1 identical over 9 bases. V shed 6 bases and J 5 bases; nucleotides not matched to a gene: 5. Germline CDR1 is MRHNA and CDR2 is SNTAGT. This CDR3 spans 14 amino acids. The CDR3 protein is CASSPGQGNNEQFF. The CDR3 DNA sequence: TGTGCCAGCAGCCCGGGACAGGGTAACAATGAGCAGTTCTTC.

The chain has TRBV5-4 and TRBJ2-5; D tentatively fits TRBD1 or TRBD2 (6 bases each). V lost 5 bases, J lost 1 base, and 12 bases lay in between. Germline V CDR1 and CDR2: SGHNT, YYREEE (reference sequence). The CDR3 contains 14 residues. In DNA, the CDR3 is TGTGCCAGCAGGACGGGGGCGAGCCAAGAGACCCAGTACTTC. Protein sequence: CASRTGASQETQYF.

This chain connects TRBV4-3 to TRBJ1-1; possibly TRBD1 for D (6 bases). Trimming stripped 1 base from V and 1 base from J, with 13 bases between. The germline CDR1 and CDR2 sequences are LGHNA and YSLEER. The CDR3 has 16 amino acids. The CDR3 loop reads CASSQGGGPSNTEAFF. DNA of the CDR3: TGCGCCAGCAGCCAAGGGGGGGGCCCTTCGAACACTGAAGCTTTCTTT.

This rearrangement joins TRBV20-1 to TRBJ1-3; no clear D gene. CDR3 size: 11 residues. The V gene's germline CDR1 is DFQATT and CDR2 SNEGSKA (reference sequence). Between the trimmed V and J ends, which lost 6 bases and 2 bases, there was a span of 5 bases. CDR3 sequence reads: CSAPAGNTIYF. The CDR3 DNA reads as TGCAGTGCCCCGGCTGGAAACACCATATATTTT.

This clone was recorded many times. Other DNA sequences within the sample encode an identical CDR3. The V gene is TRBV7-9, the J gene TRBJ1-1; 9 positions match TRBD1. Unmatched junction bases numbered 3, after V lost 6 bases and J lost 1 base. Germline V gene sequence: CDR1 SEHNR, CDR2 FQNEAQ (reference sequence). The CDR3 has 14 amino acids. For the CDR3, the DNA is TGTGCCAGCAGTTTGACAGGGGGGAACACTGAAGCTTTCTTT. Amino acid sequence: CASSLTGGNTEAFF.

The genes are TRBV6-1 and TRBJ2-7; 11 bases align to TRBD2. CDR3 length equals 19 residues. Losses at the gene ends were 4 bases for V and 2 bases for J; bases not matched to a gene: 16. Per the germline V gene, CDR1 is MNHNS and CDR2 is SASEGT. As DNA, the CDR3 is TGTGCCAGCAGTGCTCAACCCAATCTAGCGGGAGGACGAGCCTACGAGCAGTACTTC. Residues: CASSAQPNLAGGRAYEQYF.

The chain joins TRBV5-1 to TRBJ2-7; 7 bases agree with TRBD1. V gave up 4 bases and J gave up 0 bases; unmatched junction bases: 7. The CDR3 runs to 15 residues. Germline lookup yields CDR1 SGHRS and CDR2 YFSETQ. CDR3 DNA: TGCGCCAGCAGCGCCACCGGGACAGCCTCCTACGAGCAGTACTTC. Residues: CASSATGTASYEQYF. Using reference TRBV5-1 and TRBJ2-7 for the parts outside the CDR3, the full variable domain is KAGVTQTPRYLIKTRGQQVTLSCSPISGHRSVSWYQQTPGQGLQFLFEYFSETQRNKGNFPGRFSGRQFSNSRSEMNVSTLELGDSALYLCASSATGTASYEQYFGPGTRLTVT.

The chain combines TRBV27 with TRBJ2-3; the match to TRBD2 covers 11 bases. Trimming removed 6 bases from V and 3 bases from J; junction bases left unmatched: 8. The CDR3 sequence is 16 residues long. The germline V gene has CDR1 MNHEY and CDR2 SMNVEV (reference sequence). The CDR3: CASRETSGRWTDTQYF. The CDR3 coding sequence is TGTGCCAGCAGAGAAACTAGCGGGAGATGGACAGATACGCAGTATTTT.

This chain joins TRBV11-2 and TRBJ2-5, with 10 bases that match TRBD2. Unmatched junction bases numbered 4, after V lost 5 bases and J lost 1 base. The CDR3 is 15 residues long. Germline lookup yields CDR1 SGHAT and CDR2 FQNNGV. DNA of the CDR3: TGTGCCAGCAGCCAACTAGCGGGGTTCCAAGAGACCCAGTACTTC. This sequence encodes CASSQLAGFQETQYF.

V and J are TRBV15 and TRBJ2-5; 8 bases agree with TRBD1. This CDR3 spans 17 amino acids. The germline V gene encodes CDR1 LNHNV and CDR2 YYDKDF (reference sequence). The J segment lost 5 bases and the V segment lost 0 bases, leaving 11 bases of the junction unmatched. Written as DNA, the CDR3 is TGTGCCACCAGCAGAGACCTCCCAGGGGGCCGGGGGGAGACCCAGTACTTC. Protein: CATSRDLPGGRGETQYF.